This entry describes one T cell receptor (beta chain). The data are from a study of T cell responses to AZD1222 COVID-19 vaccine. As for the study in general: Second doses at about 4 or about 12 weeks were pooled.

The CDR3 is made up of 16 amino acids. Germline lookup yields CDR1 SGDLS and CDR2 YYNGEE. V lost 0 bases, J lost 0 bases, and 3 bases stayed unmatched. Here immunoSEQ multiplex PCR was the method, and the copy in TCRdb shows in-frame clones only, minus some. Here the sample spans around 100,000 clones, over 85% being singletons. This sequence joins TRBV9 and TRBJ2-1; 7 bases are shared with TRBD2. The source of this sequence is an adult in good health. Sequencing used peripheral blood, obtained on day 0 of AZD1222 vaccination. For the CDR3, the DNA is TGTGCCAGCAGCGTAGGCGGCGGGGGCTCCTACAATGAGCAGTTCTTC. This translates into CASSVGGGGSYNEQFF. Based on the CDR3 plus reference TRBV9 and TRBJ2-1, the full variable domain is DSGVTQTPKHLITATGQRVTLRCSPRSGDLSVYWYQQSLDQGLQFLIQYYNGEERAKGNILERFSAQQFPDLHSELNLSSLELGDSALYFCASSVGGGGSYNEQFFGPGTRLTVL.